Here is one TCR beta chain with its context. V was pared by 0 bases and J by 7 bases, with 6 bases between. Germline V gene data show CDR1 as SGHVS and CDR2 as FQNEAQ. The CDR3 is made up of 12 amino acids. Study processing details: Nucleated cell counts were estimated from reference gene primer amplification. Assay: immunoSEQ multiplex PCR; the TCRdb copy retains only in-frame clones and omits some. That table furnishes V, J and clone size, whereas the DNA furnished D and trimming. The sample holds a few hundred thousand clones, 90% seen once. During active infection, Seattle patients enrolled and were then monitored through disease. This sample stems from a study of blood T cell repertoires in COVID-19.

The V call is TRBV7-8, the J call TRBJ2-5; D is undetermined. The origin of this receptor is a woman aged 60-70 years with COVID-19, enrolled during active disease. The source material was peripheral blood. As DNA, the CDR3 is TGTGCCAGCAGCTTAGCGCGAGGGACCCAGTACTTC. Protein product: CASSLARGTQYF.